The rows below give T cell receptor beta chains drawn from one sample of a study of blood T cell repertoires in COVID-19. Only in-frame clones appear in the TCRdb table, and some are missing; sequencing was by immunoSEQ multiplex PCR. The table includes 50,000 to 65,000 clones, 85% to 90% detected once. The sequencing input was peripheral blood. Source of these receptors: a man in his fifties or sixties with active COVID-19. CDR3s include the opening cysteine and the closing phenylalanine or tryptophan. D genes are given only for firm matches. Only some rows state a clone size, as once, few, many or a class for expanded clones.

-	TRBV3-1/TRBV3-2	TRBJ1-2	TRBD1	CASSQPDRDGYGYTF	TGTGCCAGCAGCCAGCCCGACAGGGATGGCTATGGCTACACCTTC
-	TRBV29-1	TRBJ2-5	-	CSVGTAKETQYF	TGCAGCGTTGGGACAGCTAAAGAGACCCAGTACTTC
-	TRBV3-1/TRBV3-2	TRBJ2-7	TRBD1	CASSHLRTGGYEQYF	TGTGCCAGCAGCCACCTCAGGACAGGGGGTTACGAGCAGTACTTC
-	TRBV27	TRBJ2-2	TRBD2	CASTVLAGANGELFF	TGTGCCAGCACCGTTCTAGCGGGAGCAAACGGGGAGCTGTTTTTT
-	TRBV28	TRBJ2-7	TRBD1	CASSTRTGEEYF	TGTGCCAGCAGTACACGGACAGGGGAAGAGTACTTC
once	TRBV11-3	TRBJ1-1	TRBD1	CASSLDRGSTEAFF	TGTGCCAGCAGCTTAGACAGGGGGAGCACTGAAGCTTTCTTT
-	TRBV6-6	TRBJ1-1	-	CASSERGRTEAFF	TGTGCCAGCAGCGAGCGGGGGCGCACTGAAGCTTTCTTT
-	TRBV11-2	TRBJ1-4	-	CASSLYGGSGEKLFF	TGTGCCAGCAGCTTATATGGCGGGAGCGGTGAAAAACTGTTTTTT
-	TRBV18	TRBJ2-1	TRBD2	CASSGGTSGYNEQFF	TGTGCCAGCTCAGGGGGGACTAGCGGGTACAATGAGCAGTTCTTC
-	TRBV6-4	TRBJ1-2	TRBD1	CASSEEQGEGYGYTF	TGTGCCAGCAGTGAGGAACAGGGGGAGGGCTATGGCTACACCTTC
-	TRBV2	TRBJ1-2	TRBD1	CASRGIRQGGGYTF	TGTGCCAGCAGGGGAATTCGGCAGGGGGGCGGCTACACCTTC
once	TRBV10-1	TRBJ2-1	TRBD1	CAIFGTGGGNEQFF	TGCGCCATATTCGGGACAGGGGGGGGCAATGAGCAGTTCTTC
-	TRBV7-6	TRBJ2-5	-	CASSPNLARGETQYF	TGTGCCAGCAGCCCGAATCTAGCGAGAGGGGAGACCCAGTACTTC
-	TRBV30	TRBJ2-2	TRBD2	CAWSVKGLGNTGELFF	TGTGCCTGGAGTGTTAAAGGACTAGGAAATACCGGGGAGCTGTTTTTT
-	TRBV10-3	TRBJ1-1	-	CAISAYRADTEAFF	TGTGCCATCAGTGCTTACAGGGCGGACACTGAAGCTTTCTTT
-	TRBV3-1/TRBV3-2	TRBJ2-7	TRBD1	CASSQEGWDRGAYEQYF	TGTGCCAGCAGCCAAGAGGGGTGGGACAGGGGGGCCTACGAGCAGTACTTC
-	TRBV6-5	TRBJ2-5	-	CASSYGGTTQETQYF	TGTGCCAGCAGTTACGGGGGGACGACCCAAGAGACCCAGTACTTC
-	TRBV24-1	TRBJ2-7	-	CATSDLKGAGEQYF	TGTGCCACCAGTGATTTGAAGGGGGCGGGGGAGCAGTACTTC
once	TRBV27	TRBJ2-2	-	CASSLTATSSTGELFF	TGTGCCAGCAGTTTAACCGCTACTAGCAGCACCGGGGAGCTGTTTTTT
-	TRBV6-6	TRBJ1-4	TRBD1	CASNKDRVGEKLFF	TGTGCCAGCAACAAAGACAGGGTTGGTGAAAAACTGTTTTTT
-	TRBV11-3	TRBJ2-2	-	CASSGGLGTGELFF	TGTGCCAGCAGCGGGGGCTTGGGGACCGGGGAGCTGTTTTTT
-	TRBV4-3	TRBJ1-4	TRBD1	CASSHTGGKGEKLFF	TGCGCCAGCAGCCACACAGGGGGCAAGGGAGAAAAACTGTTTTTT
-	TRBV6-5	TRBJ1-2	TRBD1	CASRLDRVDGYTF	TGTGCCAGCAGATTGGACAGGGTAGATGGCTACACCTTC
-	TRBV18	TRBJ2-5	TRBD1	CASSPRQGEETQYF	TGTGCCAGCTCACCGAGGCAGGGGGAAGAGACCCAGTACTTC
-	TRBV9	TRBJ2-2	TRBD2	CAGSTSGGRDGELFF	TGTGCCGGCTCGACTAGCGGGGGACGGGACGGGGAGCTGTTTTTT
-	TRBV7-6	TRBJ2-3	-	CASSLGLPRTTDTQYF	TGTGCCAGCAGCCTCGGACTACCCCGTACTACAGATACGCAGTATTTT
-	TRBV29-1	TRBJ1-1	-	CSLGGAVGAEAFF	TGCAGCCTAGGGGGGGCAGTGGGCGCTGAAGCTTTCTTT
-	TRBV11-2	TRBJ1-2	TRBD1	CASSLDRWTGDYGYTF	TGTGCCAGCAGCTTAGATCGGTGGACAGGCGACTATGGCTACACCTTC
-	TRBV6-4	TRBJ1-2	-	CAPPGYGYTF	TGTGCCCCCCCGGGGTATGGCTACACCTTC
-	TRBV3-1/TRBV3-2	TRBJ2-1	TRBD2	CASSPPTSIIFHEQFF	TGTGCCAGCAGCCCCCCGACTAGCATTATCTTCCATGAGCAGTTCTTC
-	TRBV11-1	TRBJ2-7	-	CASSLAPGRGLGEQYF	TGTGCCAGCAGCTTAGCGCCGGGCAGGGGATTGGGCGAGCAGTACTTC
-	TRBV4-2	TRBJ2-3	-	CASSQDYTDTQYF	TGTGCCAGCAGCCAAGACTACACAGATACGCAGTATTTT
-	TRBV10-3	TRBJ2-1	TRBD1	CAISESTPGQPYNEQFF	TGTGCCATCAGTGAGTCCACCCCGGGACAGCCCTACAATGAGCAGTTCTTC
-	TRBV5-1	TRBJ2-2	TRBD1	CASSLGQGVANTGELFF	TGCGCCAGCAGCTTGGGACAGGGGGTCGCGAACACCGGGGAGCTGTTTTTT
-	TRBV6-6	TRBJ2-5	-	CASSFIFEETQYF	TGTGCCAGCAGTTTTATATTCGAAGAGACCCAGTACTTC
few	TRBV19	TRBJ1-2	-	CASSYTRGSNYGYTF	TGTGCCAGTAGCTATACCAGGGGATCTAACTATGGCTACACCTTC
once	TRBV28	TRBJ2-5	TRBD2	CASSRTSLGETQYF	TGTGCCAGCAGTCGGACTAGCCTCGGAGAGACCCAGTACTTC
-	TRBV24-1	TRBJ2-7	TRBD1	CATSDSPTGAGEQYF	TGTGCCACCAGTGATTCGCCGACAGGGGCAGGCGAGCAGTACTTC
-	TRBV4-3	TRBJ2-3	TRBD1	CASSHVPGQGFYTDTQYF	TGCGCCAGCAGCCACGTCCCGGGACAGGGGTTTTACACAGATACGCAGTATTTT
-	TRBV5-1	TRBJ1-1	-	CASSSGLKNTEAFF	TGCGCCAGCAGCTCAGGACTGAAGAACACTGAAGCTTTCTTT
-	TRBV3-1/TRBV3-2	TRBJ2-5	-	CASSQARRLETQYF	TGTGCCAGCAGCCAAGCCCGCCGGTTGGAGACCCAGTACTTC
-	TRBV2	TRBJ2-7	TRBD2	CASSESGGRAREQYF	TGTGCCAGCAGTGAATCTGGCGGGAGGGCCCGCGAGCAGTACTTC
-	TRBV3-1/TRBV3-2	TRBJ1-4	-	CASSSGRINEKLFF	TGTGCCAGCAGCTCAGGGAGGATTAATGAAAAACTGTTTTTT
-	TRBV6-5	TRBJ2-1	TRBD1	CASSYDGQASDEQFF	TGTGCCAGCAGTTACGACGGACAGGCCTCGGATGAGCAGTTCTTC
few	TRBV18	TRBJ1-3	-	CASSPGRQAGGNTIYF	TGTGCCAGCTCACCCGGTCGACAGGCTGGAGGAAACACCATATATTTT
-	TRBV7-3	TRBJ2-1	TRBD2	CASSFGLAGNNEQFF	TGTGCCAGCAGCTTCGGACTAGCGGGGAACAATGAGCAGTTCTTC
-	TRBV28	TRBJ2-7	TRBD1	CASSFTSGTGVVAEQYF	TGTGCCAGCAGTTTTACCTCCGGGACAGGGGTTGTCGCCGAGCAGTACTTC
-	TRBV6-5	TRBJ2-5	-	CASSRGWEQETQYF	TGTGCCAGCAGTCGAGGATGGGAGCAAGAGACCCAGTACTTC
-	TRBV6-6	TRBJ2-1	TRBD2	CASSYSRLAAEQFF	TGTGCCAGCAGTTACTCTCGACTAGCGGCTGAGCAGTTCTTC
-	TRBV9	TRBJ1-1	TRBD1	CASSLSGTGNTEAFF	TGTGCCAGCAGCCTCTCTGGGACAGGGAACACTGAAGCTTTCTTT
-	TRBV10-1	TRBJ1-4	-	CASNDPGLHNEKLFF	TGCGCCAGCAACGACCCGGGTCTACATAATGAAAAACTGTTTTTT
-	TRBV3-1/TRBV3-2	TRBJ2-7	-	CASSQDAGITYEQYF	TGTGCCAGCAGCCAAGATGCGGGGATTACCTACGAGCAGTACTTC
-	TRBV19	TRBJ2-2	TRBD2	CASSTTSGGGHGELFF	TGTGCCAGTAGTACGACTAGCGGGGGGGGCCACGGGGAGCTGTTTTTT
-	TRBV30	TRBJ2-3	TRBD1	CAWSKDRNTDTQYF	TGTGCCTGGAGTAAGGACAGGAACACAGATACGCAGTATTTT
-	TRBV2	TRBJ1-1	-	CASSDGRSFEAFF	TGTGCCAGCAGTGATGGCCGTTCATTTGAAGCTTTCTTT
-	TRBV2	TRBJ2-2	TRBD1	CASSRTGSGELFF	TGTGCCAGCAGTAGGACAGGGTCCGGGGAGCTGTTTTTT
-	TRBV7-2	TRBJ2-5	TRBD2	CASSRGLAGGGRETQYF	TGTGCCAGCAGCCGGGGACTAGCGGGAGGGGGGCGAGAGACCCAGTACTTC
-	TRBV6-5	TRBJ1-2	-	CASSYSTVNHYGYTF	TGTGCCAGCAGTTACTCGACAGTAAATCACTATGGCTACACCTTC
-	TRBV25-1	TRBJ2-3	-	CASSDTGFTDTQYF	TGTGCCAGCAGTGATACCGGGTTCACAGATACGCAGTATTTT
once	TRBV11-2	TRBJ2-5	-	CASSLPLRGQETQYF	TGTGCCAGCAGCCTCCCTCTTCGGGGACAAGAGACCCAGTACTTC